This T cell receptor (beta chain) derives from a study of T cells in Graves' hyperthyroidism and ophthalmopathy (dated 2019 in TCRdb). Regarding the study in general: Peripheral blood samples were taken at initial diagnosis, before any treatment was given. To identify distinguishing TCR V-J signatures, a discovery cohort of 100 patients was used, comprising 40 to 45 with Graves' ophthalmopathy and approximately 57 with stable Graves' hyperthyroidism. Whether ophthalmopathy could be predicted prospectively was tested in an independent validation cohort made up of under 20 hyperthyroidism patients plus 17 patients who later progressed to ophthalmopathy. The 85 to 100 discovery patients were randomly split 7:3 into training and test sets. The study also compared thyroid tissue and blood T-cell repertoires from five or six Graves' hyperthyroidism patients. Following sampling, methimazole starting at 30 mg daily was given to hyperthyroidism patients, and high-dose intravenous methylprednisolone was given to ophthalmopathy patients. The paper describes TCR Vbeta CDR3 sequencing of around 130 peripheral blood samples, made up of roughly 45 ophthalmopathy patients, over 70 hyperthyroidism patients and some 17 progressor patients.

CDR1 SGHDT and CDR2 YYEEEE are derived from the germline V gene. The junction carries 22 bases between V and J, which are trimmed by 3 bases and 3 bases respectively. Inclusive of both ends, the CDR3 amounts to 17 amino acids. Only the CDR3 part of the read is kept: 51 bases, read in frame from the first base. Only a few counts were recorded for this clonotype. Its antigen target is currently unknown. In this CDR3 the conserved last residue, phenylalanine or tryptophan, is missing, so a read error is likely. Hyperthyroidism patients were newly diagnosed, had a disease duration of under 2 months, and were aged 18 to 65 years. Patients with uncontrolled infections, other autoimmune diseases, pregnancy or lactation were excluded. Diagnoses relied on clinical symptoms, serum thyroxine and TRAb, thyroid ultrasound and orbital computed tomography. Blood from progressor patients was drawn when they were first diagnosed with hyperthyroidism, before any ophthalmopathy symptoms appeared. PBMCs were isolated from roughly 10 ml of fresh peripheral blood by Ficoll-Paque density gradient centrifugation. Patients classed as progressors first received a Graves' hyperthyroidism diagnosis and then went on to develop ophthalmopathy during follow-up. Trizol reagent was used to extract total RNA, and RNA quality was then checked on an Agilent 2100 Bioanalyzer.

Amplification of TCR beta CDR3 regions was carried out from RNA transcripts. The TCR CDR3 was subjected to a first round of RT-PCR using the HTBI primer set and the Qiagen OneStep RT-PCR kit. Libraries were constructed in a second round of multiplex PCR, after which size selection and purification were carried out. Sequencing of the libraries was done on an Illumina HiSeq2000 using paired-end 100 bp reads. Per the source publication's procedure: SOAPnuke was used to process the raw data, removing reads that contained adapters or uncalled bases, had a mean Phred below 15, or lacked an exact match to the constant primer or identifier. COPE v1.2.5 was used to merge the high-quality paired reads, and each unique nucleotide sequence was defined as a clonotype. Clonotypes were aligned to IMGT TRBV, TRBD and TRBJ reference segments using MiTCR v1.1. Analysis was restricted to V-J combinations with a frequency above 0.0001, which covered 99% to 99.2% of repertoires. A TCS score was defined as the ratio of F50 (clonal expansion) to E x V (chaos), with BLOSUM62-based TCRdist applied between CDR3 peptides within each V-J. Welch's t-statistics and random forest reduced 500 to 550 V-J features to roughly 13, which were used in a naive Bayes classifier (R e1071). TCRdb reanalyzed the raw reads on its own, using fastp at Q25 for trimming and MiXCR for clone calling, and kept in-frame beta chains. Under each unique CDR3 protein, matching rows form one entry showing the most common genes and DNA. TCRdb's processing, not the study's, gives the V and J calls here. The sample profile shows approximately 400,000 distinct CDR3 sequences; roughly 12% of them were found once. Around 21% of the sample comes from the top ten.

What the work shows at the level of the full study, not this receptor alone: In validation, the model predicted progression to ophthalmopathy a median of roughly six months before onset, with roughly 71% sensitivity and 72.22% specificity. In cross-validation, a model built on a 13 V-J signature told ophthalmopathy apart from stable hyperthyroidism with under 90% sensitivity and around 81% specificity, and in testing the same model reached 80%/75%. Most expanded thyroid clonotypes (frequency above 0.001) were also detected in blood, suggesting blood repertoires may reflect thyroid immune responses. No statistical method was used to fix the sample size in advance, and group allocation was not hidden from the investigators.

Sequenced: blood. This clonotype was obtained from a man aged 25 to 40 with Graves' hyperthyroidism that later progressed to Graves' ophthalmopathy. Recombination linked TRBV5-6 to TRBJ2-7; no D gene is confidently identified. The CDR3 in this case is CASSSVLYSDTDYEQYI. In nucleotide form, the sequence is TGTGCCAGCAGCTCTGTTCTCTACTCTGACACCGACTACGAGCAGTACATC.